This TCR beta chain was documented in a study of siplizumab effects on memory and regulatory T cells. About this clone: Antigen: not known.

Each sample contributed roughly 100,000 TCR templates to the assay. Sequencing was performed with immunoSEQ multiplex PCR; in TCRdb, only in-frame clones are kept and a portion is missing. The repertoire includes 100,000 or so clones, 80% to 95% of them detected once, and roughly 0.15% sits in the top ten. Germline V gene lookup returns CDR1 MRHNA and CDR2 SNTAGT. Trimming took off 3 bases at V and 0 bases at J, with 10 bases between the two ends. This CDR3 contains 15 residues. Whole-study results and caveats: Among mappable alloreactive CD4+ clones, the Treg-derived fraction averaged approximately 75% with siplizumab versus approximately 26% in controls. Naive T cells appeared more diverse than memory cells and seemed to be major alloresponse contributors. The suppressive capacity of proliferating Tregs from siplizumab cultures remained unconfirmed.

Sample: non-Treg CD4+ T cells sorted from blood. V gene TRBV6-4 combines with J gene TRBJ2-3; possible D gene TRBD2, 6 bases. The TCR comes from a human donor in good health. CDR3 sequence: CASSEWRGSTDTQYF. DNA for the CDR3: TGTGCCAGCAGTGAATGGCGGGGTAGCACAGATACGCAGTATTTT.